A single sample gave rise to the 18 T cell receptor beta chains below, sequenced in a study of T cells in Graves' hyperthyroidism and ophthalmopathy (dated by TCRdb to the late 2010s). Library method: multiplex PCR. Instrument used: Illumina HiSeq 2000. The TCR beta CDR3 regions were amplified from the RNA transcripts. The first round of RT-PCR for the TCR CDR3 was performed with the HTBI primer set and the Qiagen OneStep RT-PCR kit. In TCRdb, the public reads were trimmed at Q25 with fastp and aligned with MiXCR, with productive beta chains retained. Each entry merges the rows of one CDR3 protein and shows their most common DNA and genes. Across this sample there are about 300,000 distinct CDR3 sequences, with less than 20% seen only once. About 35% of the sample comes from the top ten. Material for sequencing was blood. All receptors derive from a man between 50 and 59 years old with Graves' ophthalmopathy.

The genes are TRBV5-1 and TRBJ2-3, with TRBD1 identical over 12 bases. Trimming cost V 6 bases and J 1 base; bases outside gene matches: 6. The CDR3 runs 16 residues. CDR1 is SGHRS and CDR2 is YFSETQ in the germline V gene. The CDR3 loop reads CASNSGQGARTDTQYF. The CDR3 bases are TGCGCCAGCAACTCGGGACAGGGGGCCCGCACAGATACGCAGTATTTT.

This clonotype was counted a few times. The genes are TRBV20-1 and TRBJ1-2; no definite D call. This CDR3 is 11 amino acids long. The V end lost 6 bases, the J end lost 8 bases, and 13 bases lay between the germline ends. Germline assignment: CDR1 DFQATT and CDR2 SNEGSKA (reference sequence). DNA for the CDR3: TGCAGTGCCCAGAAATGGGAAGGCTACACCTTC. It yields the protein CSAQKWEGYTF.

The CDR3: CASNRGDLNEQYF. The CDR3, as DNA: TGCGCCAGCAACAGAGGGGACTTGAACGAGCAGTACTTC. This chain links TRBV5-1 with TRBJ2-7, with a tentative D call TRBD2 (6 bases). Germline CDR1 and CDR2: SGHRS and YFSETQ. The CDR3 is 13 amino acids. Trimming shortened V by 6 bases and J by 5 bases, and 15 bases separated the two germline ends.

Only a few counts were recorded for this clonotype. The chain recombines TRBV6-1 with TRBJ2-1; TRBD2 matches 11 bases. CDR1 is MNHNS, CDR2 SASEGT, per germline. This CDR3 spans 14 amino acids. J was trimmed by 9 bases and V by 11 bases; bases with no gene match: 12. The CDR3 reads CAAAALAGGGEQFF. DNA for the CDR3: TGTGCCGCCGCGGCGCTAGCGGGAGGTGGTGAGCAGTTCTTC.

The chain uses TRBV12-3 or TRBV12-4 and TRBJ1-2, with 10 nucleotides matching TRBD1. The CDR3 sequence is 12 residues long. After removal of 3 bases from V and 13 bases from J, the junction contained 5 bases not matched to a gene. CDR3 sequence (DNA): TGTGCCAGCAGTTTGGGACAGGGGAGGGCCACCTTC. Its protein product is CASSLGQGRATF.

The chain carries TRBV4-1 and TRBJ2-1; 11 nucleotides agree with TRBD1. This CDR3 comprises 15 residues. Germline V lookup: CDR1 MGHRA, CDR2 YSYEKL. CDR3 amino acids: CASQGWTGGGNEQFF. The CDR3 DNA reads TGCGCAAGCCAGGGGTGGACAGGGGGCGGGAATGAGCAGTTCTTC.

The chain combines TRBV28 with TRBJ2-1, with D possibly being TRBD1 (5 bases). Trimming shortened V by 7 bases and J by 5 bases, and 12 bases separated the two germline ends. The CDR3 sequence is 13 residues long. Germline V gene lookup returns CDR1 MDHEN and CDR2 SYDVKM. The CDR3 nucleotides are TGTGCCAGCAATTGGGGCCTGGACAATGAGCAGTTCTTC. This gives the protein CASNWGLDNEQFF.

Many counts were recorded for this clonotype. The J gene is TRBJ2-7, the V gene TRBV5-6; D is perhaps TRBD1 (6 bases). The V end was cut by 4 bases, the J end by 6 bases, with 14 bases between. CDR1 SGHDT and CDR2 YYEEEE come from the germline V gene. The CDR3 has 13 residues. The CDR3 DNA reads TGTGCCAGCAGCCCCCTAACAGGGTCCGAGCAGTACTTC. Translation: CASSPLTGSEQYF.

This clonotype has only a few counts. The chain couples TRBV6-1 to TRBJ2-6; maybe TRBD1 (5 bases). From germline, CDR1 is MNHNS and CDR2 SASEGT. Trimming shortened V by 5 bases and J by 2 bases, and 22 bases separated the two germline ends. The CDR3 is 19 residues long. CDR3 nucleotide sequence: TGTGCCAGCAGTAGGGGCCTAGGCCCCGTCTCGGCTGGGGCCAACGTCCTGACTTTC. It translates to CASSRGLGPVSAGANVLTF.

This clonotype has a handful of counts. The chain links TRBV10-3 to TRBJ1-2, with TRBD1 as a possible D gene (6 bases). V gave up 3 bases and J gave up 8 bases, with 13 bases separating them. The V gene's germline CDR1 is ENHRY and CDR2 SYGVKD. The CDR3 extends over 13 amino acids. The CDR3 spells CAISDRGGHGYTF. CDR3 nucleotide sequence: TGTGCCATCAGTGACAGGGGTGGCCACGGCTACACCTTC.

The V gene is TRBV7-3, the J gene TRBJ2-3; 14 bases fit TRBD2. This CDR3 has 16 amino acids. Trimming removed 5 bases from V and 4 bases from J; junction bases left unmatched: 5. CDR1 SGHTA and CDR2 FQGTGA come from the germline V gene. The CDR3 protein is CASSRGLAGEADTQYF. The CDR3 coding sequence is TGTGCCAGCAGCCGGGGACTAGCGGGAGAGGCAGATACGCAGTATTTT.

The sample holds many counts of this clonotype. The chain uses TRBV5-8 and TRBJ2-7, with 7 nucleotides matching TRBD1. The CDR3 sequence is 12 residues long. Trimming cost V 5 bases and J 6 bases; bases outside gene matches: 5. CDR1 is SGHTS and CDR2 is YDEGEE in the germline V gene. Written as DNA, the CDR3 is TGTGCCAGCAGTTTACAGGGGCGCGAGCAGTACTTC. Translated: CASSLQGREQYF.

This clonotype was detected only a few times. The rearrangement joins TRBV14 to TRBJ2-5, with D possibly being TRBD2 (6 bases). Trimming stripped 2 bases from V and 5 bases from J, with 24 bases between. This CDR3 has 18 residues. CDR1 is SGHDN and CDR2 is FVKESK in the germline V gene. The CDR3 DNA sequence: TGTGCCAGCAGCCAAATTCTTCCCCGGGACTCACATTGGGAGACCCAGTACTTC. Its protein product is CASSQILPRDSHWETQYF.

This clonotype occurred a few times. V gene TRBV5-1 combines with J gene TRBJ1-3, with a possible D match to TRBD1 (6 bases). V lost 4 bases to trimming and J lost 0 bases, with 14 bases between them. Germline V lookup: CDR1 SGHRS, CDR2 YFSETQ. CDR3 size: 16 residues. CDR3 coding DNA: TGCGCCAGCAGCCAGGGGTCGGCAGGCTCTGGAAACACCATATATTTT. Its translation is CASSQGSAGSGNTIYF.

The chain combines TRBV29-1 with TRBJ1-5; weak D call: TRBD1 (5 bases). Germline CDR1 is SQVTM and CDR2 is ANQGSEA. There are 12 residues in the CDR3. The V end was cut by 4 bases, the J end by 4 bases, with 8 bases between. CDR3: CSVAEGNQPQHF. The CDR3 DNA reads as TGCAGCGTTGCGGAGGGGAATCAGCCCCAGCATTTT.

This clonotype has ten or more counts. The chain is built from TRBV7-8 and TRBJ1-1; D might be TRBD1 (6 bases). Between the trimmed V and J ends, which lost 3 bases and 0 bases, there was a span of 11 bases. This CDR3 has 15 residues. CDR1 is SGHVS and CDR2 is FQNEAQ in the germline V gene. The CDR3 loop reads CASSFPGQLNTEAFF. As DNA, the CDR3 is TGTGCCAGCAGCTTCCCGGGACAACTGAACACTGAAGCTTTCTTT.

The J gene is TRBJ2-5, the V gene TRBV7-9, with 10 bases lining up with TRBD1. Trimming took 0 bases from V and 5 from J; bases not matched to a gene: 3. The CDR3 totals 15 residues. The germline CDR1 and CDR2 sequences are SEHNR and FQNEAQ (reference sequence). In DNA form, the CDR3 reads TGTGCCAGCAGCTTAGCGGGGGACAGGGGCGAGACCCAGTACTTC. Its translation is CASSLAGDRGETQYF.

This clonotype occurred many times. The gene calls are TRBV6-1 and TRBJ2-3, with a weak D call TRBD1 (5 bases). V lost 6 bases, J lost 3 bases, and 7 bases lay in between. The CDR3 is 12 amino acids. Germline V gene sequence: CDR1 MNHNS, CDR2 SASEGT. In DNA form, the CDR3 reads TGTGCCAGCAGCAGGGCAACAGATACGCAGTATTTT. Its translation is CASSRATDTQYF.